This is a list of T cell receptor beta chains from one sample in a study of T cell responses to AZD1222 COVID-19 vaccine. Profiling relied on immunoSEQ multiplex PCR, and the TCRdb table lists in-frame clones only, not all of them. The sample gives about 200,000 clones, approximately 91% of which show up once; approximately 3.4% is in the top ten. The sequenced sample was peripheral blood, obtained 28 days after the second AZD1222 dose. The receptors originated from an adult who received the AZD1222 COVID-19 vaccine. Each CDR3 is given with its conserved first and last residue.

>TRBJ2-1|TRBV11-3
CASSSAGWRPNEQFF
>TRBJ2-5|TRBV5-1
CASSLNQETQYF
>TRBJ1-5|TRBV6-5
CASSSNQPQHF
>TRBJ2-1|TRBV19
CASSTTWTDYEQFF
>TRBJ2-7|TRBV2
CASSEWDYEQYF
>TRBJ1-2|TRBV29-1
CSARTGSGYTF
>TRBJ2-3|TRBV6-1
CASSDLFRDRGQSDTQYF
>TRBJ2-2|TRBV11-2
CASSFRAIGGTGELFF
>TRBJ2-3|TRBV29-1
CSVAARLTDTDTQYF
>TRBJ1-2|TRBV5-4
CASSSGTEHLYGYTF
>TRBJ2-5|TRBV29-1
CSVVYLAGQVRETQYF
>TRBJ1-6|TRBV27
CASSTQWEGPNSPLHF
>TRBJ1-6|TRBV27
CASSLDLANSPLHF
>TRBJ2-2|TRBV11-3
CASSQIAGGTGELFF
>TRBJ2-7|TRBV28
CASITVNSYEQYF
>TRBJ2-5|TRBV7-3
CASSYTGPGGTQYF
>TRBJ1-4|TRBV5-1
CTSSFNKQGAGEKLFF
>TRBJ2-3|TRBV28
CASSYGLEATATDTQYF
>TRBJ2-7|TRBV19
CASSTPGSAYEQYF
>TRBJ1-1|TRBV24-1
CATSDPRVNTEAFF
>TRBJ2-2|TRBV27
CASSLVSEAGGNTGELFF
>TRBJ1-1|TRBV6-6
CASRFWPQVNTEAFF
>TRBJ1-6|TRBV28
CAGKLDRGSPLHF
>TRBJ2-1|TRBV11-3
CASSFNQREGEQFF
>TRBJ2-7|TRBV25-1
CASSPRTGPAYEQYF
>TRBJ2-7|TRBV6-2/TRBV6-3
CASSWAGQGYEQYF
>TRBJ1-1|TRBV6-2/TRBV6-3
CASSYPTGKLNTEAFF
>TRBJ2-7|TRBV6-5
CASSLTGIEQYF